The 27 T cell receptor beta chains reported below all come from one sample, sequenced in a study of Ad26.COV2.S vaccination and SARS-CoV-2 variants. Treatment: some 20 received Ad26.COV2.S at low or high dose, single or two shots; 5 received placebo; per-sample allocation not given. All samples were drawn on day 63, counting from the first vaccine or placebo injection. Data came from immunoSEQ multiplex PCR; TCRdb stores just in-frame clones and leaves some out. The data hold about 420,000 clones, with around nine tenths observed a single time. Material: peripheral blood, obtained in a trial of Ad26.COV2.S vaccine versus placebo. The receptors originated from a person aged 18-60 years who received the Ad26.COV2.S COVID-19 vaccine or a placebo.

V gene TRBV30 combines with J gene TRBJ2-4, with TRBD1 matching 10 bases. V shed 3 bases and J 4 bases; nucleotides not matched to a gene: 3. Germline V gene sequence: CDR1 GTSNPN, CDR2 SVGIG (reference sequence). The CDR3 is 14 residues long. The CDR3: CAWSPGQGKNIQYF. The CDR3, as DNA: TGTGCCTGGAGCCCGGGACAGGGGAAAAACATTCAGTACTTC.

The chain recombines TRBV3-1 (or the pseudogene TRBV3-2) with TRBJ2-7, with a possible D match to TRBD2 (6 bases). V lost 2 bases, J lost 7 bases, and 12 bases lay in between. This CDR3 spans 13 amino acids. The germline V gene has CDR1 LGHDT and CDR2 YNNKEL (reference sequence). DNA for the CDR3: TGTGCCAGCAGCCAAAGTCGGGGAGGTGAGCAGTACTTC. This codes for CASSQSRGGEQYF.

V is TRBV2 and J is TRBJ2-5; TRBD1 or TRBD2 may be the D gene (5 bases each). Trimming took off 7 bases at V and 5 bases at J, with 14 bases between the two ends. The CDR3 covers 13 residues. Germline-derived CDR1 and CDR2 are SNHLY and FYNNEI. CDR3 sequence: CASKLGEGETQYF. Here the CDR3 DNA reads TGTGCCAGCAAGTTGGGGGAAGGGGAGACCCAGTACTTC.

The chain carries TRBV28 and TRBJ2-7; weak D call: TRBD1 (5 bases). CDR1 is MDHEN and CDR2 is SYDVKM in the germline V gene. The CDR3 spans 14 residues. V was cut by 7 bases and J by 4 bases, with 17 bases left in between. The CDR3 reads CASIPQGGMYEQYF. In DNA, the CDR3 is TGTGCCAGCATCCCGCAGGGTGGGATGTACGAGCAGTACTTC. The full variable domain, rest sourced from reference TRBV28 and TRBJ2-7, is DVKVTQSSRYLVKRTGEKVFLECVQDMDHENMFWYRQDPGLGLRLIYFSYDVKMKEKGDIPEGYSVSREKKERFSLILESASTNQTSMYLCASIPQGGMYEQYFGPGTRLTVT.

The V and J genes are TRBV4-2 and TRBJ1-1, with D possibly matching TRBD1 (6 bases). The germline V gene has CDR1 LGHNA and CDR2 YNFKEQ. Between the trimmed V and J ends, which lost 0 bases and 6 bases, there was a span of 11 bases. The CDR3 totals 14 residues. This CDR3 is CASSQDMGGPEAFF. CDR3 DNA sequence: TGTGCCAGCAGCCAAGACATGGGGGGCCCTGAAGCTTTCTTT.

The chain carries TRBV28 and TRBJ2-7; D perhaps matches TRBD1 (6 bases). Germline assignment: CDR1 MDHEN and CDR2 SYDVKM. The CDR3 totals 14 residues. The V and J ends lost 5 bases and 2 bases respectively, with 13 bases between them. The CDR3 here is CASSLGTPTYEQYF. The DNA of the CDR3 is TGTGCCAGCAGTCTCGGGACACCCACCTACGAGCAGTACTTC.

The chain is built from TRBV27 and TRBJ1-4; D is perhaps TRBD1 (5 bases). This CDR3 has 15 amino acids. Trimming removed 3 bases from V and 5 bases from J, with 13 bases in between. Germline assignment: CDR1 MNHEY and CDR2 SMNVEV (reference sequence). The CDR3 coding sequence is TGTGCCAGCAGTTTTCGCCGGACAAGGAATGAAAAACTGTTTTTT. This translates into CASSFRRTRNEKLFF.

The chain has TRBV7-3 and TRBJ1-1; D remains unclear. CDR3 length: 14 residues. Germline lookup yields CDR1 SGHTA and CDR2 FQGTGA. Trimming removed 3 bases at V and 1 base at J, with 9 bases between. The CDR3 is CASSLGFTNTEAFF. The DNA for the CDR3 is TGTGCCAGCAGCTTGGGCTTTACGAACACTGAAGCTTTCTTT.

This clone was detected only once. This chain connects TRBV4-3 to TRBJ2-2, with 7 bases that match TRBD1. CDR3 length: 14 amino acids. The germline CDR1 and CDR2 sequences are LGHNA and YSLEER. V shed 1 base and J 7 bases; nucleotides not matched to a gene: 3. The CDR3 DNA reads as TGCGCCAGCAGCCAAGTGACAGGGTTCGGGGAGCTGTTTTTT. This gives the protein CASSQVTGFGELFF.

This sequence joins TRBV4-3 and TRBJ1-2; D may be TRBD1 (5 bases). CDR1 LGHNA and CDR2 YSLEER come from the germline V gene. Trimming left V 3 bases short and J 9 bases short, with 23 bases between. This CDR3 comprises 16 residues. CDR3 nucleotide sequence: TGCGCCAGCAGCCAGGTAGGGGTGGTACGGCAGCTGCGCTACACCTTC. It is translated as CASSQVGVVRQLRYTF.

This clone was observed a single time. This chain uses TRBV2 with TRBJ2-7; 7 nucleotides match TRBD2. The CDR3 consists of 15 residues. V lost 1 base, J lost 5 bases, and 8 bases stayed unmatched. The germline V gene encodes CDR1 SNHLY and CDR2 FYNNEI. This CDR3 reads CASSEVLAATNEQYF. The CDR3 region has the DNA TGTGCCAGCAGTGAAGTCCTAGCGGCTACTAACGAGCAGTACTTC.

The V call is TRBV9, the J call TRBJ2-1, with D perhaps matching TRBD1 (5 bases). CDR1 is SGDLS, CDR2 YYNGEE, per germline. The CDR3 has 15 amino acids. Trimming stripped 0 bases from V and 6 bases from J, with 13 bases between. The CDR3 DNA follows: TGTGCCAGCAGCGTAGCCCTAGGTCAGGGCAATGAGCAGTTCTTC. Translation gives CASSVALGQGNEQFF.

This chain connects TRBV7-2 to TRBJ1-2, with 9 bases lining up with TRBD1. V gave up 3 bases and J gave up 1 base; unmatched junction bases: 6. Germline lookup yields CDR1 SGHTA and CDR2 FQGNSA. This CDR3 region has 16 residues. The CDR3 sequence is CASSFRGQGSNYGYTF. In DNA form, the CDR3 reads TGTGCCAGCAGCTTTCGAGGACAGGGGAGTAACTATGGCTACACCTTC.

The rearrangement joins TRBV6-5 to TRBJ2-7, with 7 bases that match TRBD2. V lost 6 bases and J lost 2; bases outside the gene matches: 7. Germline CDR1 MNHEY, CDR2 SVGAGI. The CDR3 is made up of 14 amino acids. CDR3 sequence: CASSFRRGAYEQYF. The CDR3 coding sequence is TGTGCCAGCAGCTTCAGACGGGGGGCCTACGAGCAGTACTTC.

In its sample, this clone was seen once. The CDR3 sequence: CASSSGQGSEQYF. For the CDR3, the DNA is TGTGCCAGCAGCTCCGGACAGGGGAGCGAGCAGTACTTC. V gene TRBV7-9 combines with J gene TRBJ2-7; 9 nucleotides agree with TRBD1. J gave up 6 bases and V 4 bases, and 4 bases lay outside the gene matches. The CDR3 covers 13 residues. CDR1 is SEHNR, CDR2 FQNEAQ, per germline (reference sequence).

This sequence joins TRBV24-1 and TRBJ1-2; D is unclear. CDR1 and CDR2 from the germline V gene are KGHDR and SFDVKD. The ends were cut back, 1 base at V and 8 bases at J, with 10 bases in the middle. This CDR3 has 13 amino acids. CDR3 nucleotides: TGTGCCACCAGTGATTTCCCGCTGGGGGGCTACACCTTC. Protein: CATSDFPLGGYTF.

This clone was seen once. This rearrangement joins TRBV5-4 to TRBJ1-6; 10 bases map to TRBD1. The J segment lost 7 bases and the V segment lost 4 bases, leaving 8 bases of the junction unmatched. There are 16 residues in the CDR3. Germline CDR1 is SGHNT and CDR2 is YYREEE (reference sequence). CDR3 nucleotide sequence: TGTGCCAGCAGCGCATCCGGGACAGGGGTCAATTCACCCCTCCACTTT. Residues: CASSASGTGVNSPLHF.

The CDR3 loop is CASSNEPTGAAKNIQYF. In DNA form, the CDR3 reads TGTGCCAGCAGCAACGAACCGACAGGGGCCGCCAAAAACATTCAGTACTTC. The rearrangement uses TRBV21-1 and TRBJ2-4; TRBD1 is taken as the D call from the table, unchecked against the DNA. TRBV21-1 is annotated as a pseudogene. CDR3 size: 17 residues.

This clone has only a few counts. V usage is TRBV27 and J usage is TRBJ1-2; D is unresolved. The CDR3 consists of 13 residues. Trimming stripped 0 bases from V and 8 bases from J, with 10 bases between. Germline CDR1 reads MNHEY; CDR2 reads SMNVEV (reference sequence). The CDR3: CASSLSTSSGYTF. The CDR3 nucleotides are TGTGCCAGCAGTTTATCCACGAGTTCGGGCTACACCTTC.

J is TRBJ2-5 and V is TRBV10-1; D is undetermined. Germline V gene data show CDR1 as WNHNN and CDR2 as SYGVQD (reference sequence). The CDR3 is made up of 13 amino acids. V lost 3 bases, J lost 4 bases, and 9 bases lay in between. The CDR3 loop is CASSERLGETQYF. CDR3 sequence (DNA): TGCGCCAGCAGTGAACGATTGGGAGAGACCCAGTACTTC.

The rearrangement uses TRBV10-1 and TRBJ2-3; D is unresolved. The germline CDR1 and CDR2 sequences are WNHNN and SYGVQD (reference sequence). V lost 4 bases and J 4 bases, leaving 18 bases between the germline ends. This CDR3 contains 16 residues. The CDR3 DNA is TGCGCCAGCAGTGGTGGCGGACGCCCCTCTTCAGATACGCAGTATTTT. Translating gives CASSGGGRPSSDTQYF.

The genes are TRBV5-6 and TRBJ1-1; D is uncertain. V was clipped by 3 bases and J by 1 base, with 10 bases between them. This CDR3 is 14 amino acids long. CDR1 and CDR2 from the germline V gene are SGHDT and YYEEEE. The CDR3 is CASSSGVSNTEAFF. The CDR3 region has the DNA TGTGCCAGCAGCTCCGGGGTTTCGAACACTGAAGCTTTCTTT.

V and J are TRBV3-1 (or the pseudogene TRBV3-2) and TRBJ2-3, with a possible D match to TRBD1 (7 bases). Germline CDR1 reads LGHDT; CDR2 reads YNNKEL (reference sequence). The CDR3 sequence is 18 residues long. Deletions cut 0 bases from V and 2 bases from J, with 18 bases between. CDR3 sequence: CASSQEVGRGQFTDTQYF. CDR3 nucleotides: TGTGCCAGCAGCCAAGAGGTGGGGCGGGGACAGTTCACAGATACGCAGTATTTT.

This chain joins TRBV6-5 and TRBJ2-7; TRBD2 aligns across 10 bases. The V gene's germline CDR1 is MNHEY and CDR2 SVGAGI. J lost 7 bases, V lost 4 bases, and 7 bases had no gene match. CDR3 length: 14 residues. CDR3 nucleotide sequence: TGTGCCAGCAGTTCTAGCGGGGGCCAACTGGAGCAGTACTTC. It is translated as CASSSSGGQLEQYF.

The CDR3 DNA follows: TGTGCCAGCAGCTTATGGGGGCGGGACAATGAGCAGTTCTTC. It is translated as CASSLWGRDNEQFF. The rearrangement uses TRBV7-3 and TRBJ2-1; tentatively, D is TRBD1 (6 bases). CDR3 size: 14 residues. V lost 2 bases to trimming and J lost 5 bases, with 10 bases between them. Germline values: CDR1 SGHTA, CDR2 FQGTGA.

The chain employs TRBV5-1 and TRBJ1-4; maybe TRBD1 (5 bases). The CDR3 is 14 amino acids. CDR1 SGHRS and CDR2 YFSETQ come from the germline V gene. The ends were cut back, 3 bases at V and 6 bases at J, with 12 bases in the middle. The CDR3 region has the DNA TGCGCCAGCAGCTCCAGGGTGAGAGATGAAAAACTGTTTTTT. Translating it yields CASSSRVRDEKLFF.

The rearrangement links TRBV30 to TRBJ1-2; D perhaps matches TRBD1 (5 bases). V lost 4 bases and J 2 bases, leaving 11 bases between the germline ends. CDR1 and CDR2 from the germline V gene are GTSNPN and SVGIG (reference sequence). The CDR3 is 13 residues long. DNA of the CDR3: TGTGCCTGGAAGGGGTTTGTAAACTATGGCTACACCTTC. Protein product: CAWKGFVNYGYTF. The full variable domain, completed using reference TRBV30 and TRBJ1-2, is SQTIHQWPATLVQPVGSPLSLECTVEGTSNPNLYWYRQAAGRGLQLLFYSVGIGQISSEVPQNLSASRPQDRQFILSSKKLLLSDSGFYLCAWKGFVNYGYTFGSGTRLTVV.